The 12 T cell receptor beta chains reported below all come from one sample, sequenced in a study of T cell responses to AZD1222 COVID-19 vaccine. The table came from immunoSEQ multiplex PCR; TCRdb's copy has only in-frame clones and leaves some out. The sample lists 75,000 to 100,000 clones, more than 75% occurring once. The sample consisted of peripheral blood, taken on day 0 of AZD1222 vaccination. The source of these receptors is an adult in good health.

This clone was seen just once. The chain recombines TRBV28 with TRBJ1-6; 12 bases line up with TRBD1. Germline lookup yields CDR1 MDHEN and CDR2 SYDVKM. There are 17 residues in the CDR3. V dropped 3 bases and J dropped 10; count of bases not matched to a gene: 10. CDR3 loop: CASSFFTGTGGGSPLHF. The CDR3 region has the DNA TGTGCCAGCAGTTTCTTCACCGGGACAGGGGGCGGATCACCCCTCCACTTT.

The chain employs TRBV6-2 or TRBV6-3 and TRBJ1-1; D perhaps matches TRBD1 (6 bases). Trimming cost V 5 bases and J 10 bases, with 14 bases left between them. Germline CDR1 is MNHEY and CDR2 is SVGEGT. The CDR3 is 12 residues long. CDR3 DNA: TGTGCCAGCAGTGTACCGGGACAACGAGCTTTCTTT. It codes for CASSVPGQRAFF.

CDR3 residues: CARDLDSQETQYF. Written as DNA, the CDR3 is TGTGCCAGAGACCTGGACAGCCAAGAGACCCAGTACTTC. The chain employs TRBV28 and TRBJ2-5; D might be TRBD1 (6 bases). V was shortened by 9 bases and J by 1 base, with 12 bases between the two germline ends. From germline, CDR1 is MDHEN and CDR2 SYDVKM. The CDR3 sequence is 13 residues long. Full variable domain (rest looked up from reference TRBV28 and TRBJ2-5): DVKVTQSSRYLVKRTGEKVFLECVQDMDHENMFWYRQDPGLGLRLIYFSYDVKMKEKGDIPEGYSVSREKKERFSLILESASTNQTSMYLCARDLDSQETQYFGPGTRLLVL.

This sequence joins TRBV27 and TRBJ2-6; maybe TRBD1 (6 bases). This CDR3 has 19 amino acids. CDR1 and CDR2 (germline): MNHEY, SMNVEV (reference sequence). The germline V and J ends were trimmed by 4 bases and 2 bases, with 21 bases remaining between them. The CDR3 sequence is CASSSGTSRGFTGANVLTF. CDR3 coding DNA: TGTGCCAGCAGTTCAGGCACAAGCAGGGGTTTTACTGGGGCCAACGTCCTGACTTTC.

The CDR3 region is CASSRDYNEQFF. The DNA for the CDR3 is TGTGCCAGCAGTCGGGACTACAATGAGCAGTTCTTC. The V and J genes are TRBV6-5 and TRBJ2-1; D is perhaps TRBD2 (5 bases). The CDR3 is made up of 12 amino acids. CDR1 is MNHEY, CDR2 SVGAGI, per germline. V was clipped by 5 bases and J by 3 bases, with 5 bases between them.

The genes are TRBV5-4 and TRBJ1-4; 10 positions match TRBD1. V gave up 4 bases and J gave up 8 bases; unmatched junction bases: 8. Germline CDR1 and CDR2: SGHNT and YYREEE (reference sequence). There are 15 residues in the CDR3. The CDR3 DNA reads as TGTGCCAGCAGCCAAGGACAGGGGGGAGGGGAAAAACTGTTTTTT. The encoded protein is CASSQGQGGGEKLFF.

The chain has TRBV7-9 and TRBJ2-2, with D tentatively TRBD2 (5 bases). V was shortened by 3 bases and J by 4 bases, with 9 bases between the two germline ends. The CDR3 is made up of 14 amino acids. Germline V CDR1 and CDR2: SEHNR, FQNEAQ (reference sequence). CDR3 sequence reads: CASSFGEFTGELFF. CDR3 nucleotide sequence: TGTGCCAGCAGCTTTGGGGAGTTCACCGGGGAGCTGTTTTTT.

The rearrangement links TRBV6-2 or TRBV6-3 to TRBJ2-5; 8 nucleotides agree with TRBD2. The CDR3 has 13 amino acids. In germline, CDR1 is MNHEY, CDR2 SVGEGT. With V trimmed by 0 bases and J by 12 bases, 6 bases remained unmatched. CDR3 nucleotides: TGTGCCAGCAGTTACTCCACGGGAGGGCCAAAGTACTTC. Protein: CASSYSTGGPKYF.

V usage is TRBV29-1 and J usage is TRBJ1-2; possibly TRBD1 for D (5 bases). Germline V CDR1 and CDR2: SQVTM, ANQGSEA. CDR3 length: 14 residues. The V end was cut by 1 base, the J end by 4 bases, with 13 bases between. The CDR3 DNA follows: TGCAGCGTTGAAGGTAGCGACAGAGTCTATGGCTACACCTTC. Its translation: CSVEGSDRVYGYTF.

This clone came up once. The CDR3 DNA reads TGTGCCAGCAGCCCGGCCTTACAGGGTACTGGGGCCAACGTCCTGACTTTC. This gives the protein CASSPALQGTGANVLTF. The V gene is TRBV5-5, the J gene TRBJ2-6, with a possible D match to TRBD1 (6 bases). The CDR3 is 17 amino acids. Germline CDR1 and CDR2: SGHKS and YYEKEE (reference sequence). V dropped 4 bases and J dropped 2 bases, with 16 bases sitting between them.

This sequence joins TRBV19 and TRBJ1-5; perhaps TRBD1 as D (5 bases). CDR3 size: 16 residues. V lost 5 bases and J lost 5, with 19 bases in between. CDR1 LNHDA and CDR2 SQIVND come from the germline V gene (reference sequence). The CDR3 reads CASSLYSGKGYQPQHF. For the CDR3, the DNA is TGTGCCAGTAGTCTCTATTCCGGGAAGGGGTATCAGCCCCAGCATTTT.

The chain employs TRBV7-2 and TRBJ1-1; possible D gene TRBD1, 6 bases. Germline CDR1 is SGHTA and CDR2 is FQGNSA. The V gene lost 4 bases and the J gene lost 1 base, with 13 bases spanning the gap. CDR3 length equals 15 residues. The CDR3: CASSSGGRGNTEAFF. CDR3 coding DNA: TGTGCCAGCAGCTCCGGGGGCAGGGGGAACACTGAAGCTTTCTTT. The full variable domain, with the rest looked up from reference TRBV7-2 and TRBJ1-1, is GAGVSQSPSNKVTEKGKDVELRCDPISGHTALYWYRQSLGQGLEFLIYFQGNSAPDKSGLPSDRFSAERTGGSVSTLTIQRTQQEDSAVYLCASSSGGRGNTEAFFGQGTRLTVV.